These 19 T cell receptor beta chains originate from one sample sequenced in a study of T cell responses to AZD1222 COVID-19 vaccine. Some clones are missing from TCRdb's copy, which holds only in-frame ones; the method was immunoSEQ multiplex PCR. The sample lists around 120,000 clones, about 90% occurring once. Sample: peripheral blood, taken on day 0 of AZD1222 vaccination. The source is an adult in good health.

This clone appeared a single time. The chain uses TRBV5-8 and TRBJ2-7; D is possibly TRBD1 or TRBD2 (6 bases each). Trimming took off 0 bases at V and 7 bases at J, with 14 bases between the two ends. The CDR3 length is 14 residues. CDR1 SGHTS and CDR2 YDEGEE come from the germline V gene. The CDR3 loop reads CASSLDERGREQYF. CDR3 bases: TGTGCCAGCAGCTTGGACGAAAGGGGGAGGGAGCAGTACTTC.

The chain joins TRBV5-1 to TRBJ2-5, with D possibly TRBD2 on 5 matching bases. The CDR3 spans 15 residues. CDR1 and CDR2 (germline): SGHRS, YFSETQ. The V end was cut by 0 bases, the J end by 1 base, with 10 bases between. The CDR3 nucleotides are TGCGCCAGCAGCTTGGAAGAGGGCAGCCAAGAGACCCAGTACTTC. Amino acids: CASSLEEGSQETQYF. Combining the CDR3 with reference TRBV5-1 and TRBJ2-5 gives the whole variable domain KAGVTQTPRYLIKTRGQQVTLSCSPISGHRSVSWYQQTPGQGLQFLFEYFSETQRNKGNFPGRFSGRQFSNSRSEMNVSTLELGDSALYLCASSLEEGSQETQYFGPGTRLLVL.

This clone occurred a few times. This chain uses TRBV4-3 with TRBJ1-6; TRBD1 matches at 8 bases. The V and J ends lost 0 bases and 9 bases, in that order; junction bases with no gene match: 7. The CDR3 spans 16 residues. Germline V CDR1 and CDR2: LGHNA, YSLEER. The CDR3 sequence is CASSQDPGQVASPLHF. The CDR3 DNA reads TGCGCCAGCAGCCAAGATCCGGGACAGGTCGCTTCACCCCTCCACTTT.

The gene calls are TRBV7-8 and TRBJ2-7, with TRBD1 matching over 7 bases. Per germline, CDR1 SGHVS and CDR2 FQNEAQ. Trimming removed 5 bases from V and 3 bases from J; junction bases left unmatched: 7. The length of the CDR3 is 14 residues. This CDR3 reads CASSQRGRRYEQYF. The CDR3, as DNA: TGTGCCAGCAGCCAAAGGGGGCGCCGCTACGAGCAGTACTTC.

The genes are TRBV24-1 and TRBJ1-3; D is possibly TRBD1 (5 bases). The CDR3 consists of 14 residues. Trimming took 9 bases from V and 1 from J, leaving 12 bases between them. CDR1 KGHDR and CDR2 SFDVKD come from the germline V gene. This CDR3 reads CATSGGGSGNTIYF. CDR3 DNA: TGTGCCACCTCCGGGGGAGGTTCTGGAAACACCATATATTTT.

V usage is TRBV11-2 and J usage is TRBJ2-7, with TRBD2 matching over 7 bases. Germline CDR1 is SGHAT and CDR2 is FQNNGV. With 7 bases clipped from V and 4 bases from J, the junction kept 10 bases outside the gene matches. This CDR3 is built from 14 residues. In DNA form, the CDR3 reads TGTGCCAGCACCTCTGGGGCGGGAGCTTACGAGCAGTACTTC. Encoded protein: CASTSGAGAYEQYF.

The chain uses TRBV29-1 and TRBJ2-3; 12 bases are shared with TRBD2. This CDR3 has 17 residues. The V segment lost 2 bases and the J segment 6 bases; nucleotides outside the gene matches: 12. Germline V gene data show CDR1 as SQVTM and CDR2 as ANQGSEA. The CDR3 bases are TGCAGCGTTGAATCTAGGACTAGCGGGGAGATGGGGGATACGCAGTATTTT. Translation: CSVESRTSGEMGDTQYF.

This clone was counted a few times. The CDR3 is CASSLGSTGSSNQPQHF. For the CDR3, the DNA is TGTGCCAGCAGCTTAGGGTCTACAGGGTCCTCTAATCAGCCCCAGCATTTT. J is TRBJ1-5 and V is TRBV11-2; D might be TRBD1 (6 bases). The CDR3 has 17 residues. The V and J ends lost 1 base and 4 bases respectively, with 17 bases between them. Germline V gene data show CDR1 as SGHAT and CDR2 as FQNNGV.

The chain is built from TRBV7-9 and TRBJ2-7; D is uncertain. The CDR3 length is 14 residues. Trimming removed 5 bases at V and 4 bases at J, with 15 bases between. Germline assignment: CDR1 SEHNR and CDR2 FQNEAQ (reference sequence). This CDR3 reads CASSHTQRRYEQYF. The CDR3 nucleotides read TGTGCCAGCAGCCACACCCAGAGGCGGTACGAGCAGTACTTC.

This chain connects TRBV5-1 to TRBJ2-1, with TRBD2 matching 13 bases. This CDR3 contains 20 residues. The V gene end was trimmed by 0 bases and the J gene end by 10 bases; junction bases not matched to a gene: 19. Looked up from germline, CDR1 is SGHRS and CDR2 is YFSETQ. CDR3 sequence: CASSLVGLAGESIGPGEQFF. The CDR3 bases are TGCGCCAGCAGCTTGGTAGGACTAGCGGGAGAATCGATCGGCCCGGGAGAGCAGTTCTTC.

The V call is TRBV2, the J call TRBJ1-5, with TRBD1 matching 7 bases. The CDR3 contains 16 residues. CDR1 is SNHLY and CDR2 is FYNNEI in the germline V gene. Trimming took 1 base from V and 0 from J; bases not matched to a gene: 3. Here the CDR3 DNA reads TGTGCCAGCAGTGAAGAGGGGGCCTATAGCAATCAGCCCCAGCATTTT. Translation gives CASSEEGAYSNQPQHF. Full variable domain (missing parts from reference TRBV2 and TRBJ1-5): EPEVTQTPSHQVTQMGQEVILRCVPISNHLYFYWYRQILGQKVEFLVSFYNNEISEKSEIFDDQFSVERPDGSNFTLKIRSTKLEDSAMYFCASSEEGAYSNQPQHFGDGTRLSIL.

This clone showed up just once. The chain joins TRBV3-1 (or the pseudogene TRBV3-2) to TRBJ2-2; tentative D call: TRBD2 (6 bases). Germline CDR1 is LGHDT and CDR2 is YNNKEL (reference sequence). The CDR3 contains 13 residues. V lost 6 bases to trimming and J lost 2 bases, with 7 bases between them. CDR3 sequence reads: CASRGTNTGELFF. CDR3 nucleotide sequence: TGTGCCAGCAGGGGGACTAACACCGGGGAGCTGTTTTTT.

The count of this clone is one. The chain uses TRBV4-1 and TRBJ1-1; D may be TRBD1 (6 bases). The V end lost 4 bases, the J end lost 5 bases, and 14 bases lay between the germline ends. The CDR3 runs 14 residues. Germline CDR1 and CDR2: MGHRA and YSYEKL. DNA of the CDR3: TGCGCCAGCAGCCGGGAGGGGGTCGTGACTGAAGCTTTCTTT. Encoded protein: CASSREGVVTEAFF.

This clone has only one observation. The rearrangement joins TRBV12-5 to TRBJ2-1; TRBD1 agrees at 9 bases. The CDR3 is made up of 17 amino acids. Germline-derived CDR1 and CDR2 are LGHNT and FRNRAP. J gave up 2 bases and V 6 bases, and 11 bases lay outside the gene matches. The CDR3 DNA is TGTGCTAGTGGATCCCCCGGGACAGGGTCAGCCTACAATGAGCAGTTCTTC. It encodes CASGSPGTGSAYNEQFF.

This clone has just one count. This chain links TRBV11-2 with TRBJ1-6; 7 bases agree with TRBD1. CDR3 length: 16 residues. The V segment lost 0 bases and the J segment 7 bases; nucleotides outside the gene matches: 6. Germline CDR1 and CDR2: SGHAT and FQNNGV. The DNA for the CDR3 is TGTGCCAGCAGCTTAGAGGGACAGAGATTAAATTCACCCCTCCACTTT. It encodes CASSLEGQRLNSPLHF. Variable domain in full (rest from reference TRBV11-2 and TRBJ1-6): EAGVAQSPRYKIIEKRQSVAFWCNPISGHATLYWYQQILGQGPKLLIQFQNNGVVDDSQLPKDRFSAERLKGVDSTLKIQPAKLEDSAVYLCASSLEGQRLNSPLHFGNGTRLTVT.

This clone was recorded only once. The chain recombines TRBV12-5 with TRBJ1-4; D is uncertain. V lost 5 bases and J 8 bases, leaving 24 bases between the germline ends. The CDR3 spans 17 residues. Germline CDR1 reads LGHNT; CDR2 reads FRNRAP. CDR3 nucleotides: TGTGCTAGTGGTCCCACTCTCGGGGTGAGGGATCCGGAAAAACTGTTTTTT. Its protein is CASGPTLGVRDPEKLFF.

V and J are TRBV18 and TRBJ1-1; 10 bases map to TRBD1. The germline V gene has CDR1 KGHSH and CDR2 LQKENI. V dropped 3 bases and J dropped 4; count of bases not matched to a gene: 5. The CDR3 contains 15 residues. The CDR3 nucleotides read TGTGCCAGCTCACCCCAGGGACAGGGGACCACTGAAGCTTTCTTT. It is translated as CASSPQGQGTTEAFF. The full variable domain, rest sourced from reference TRBV18 and TRBJ1-1, is NAGVMQNPRHLVRRRGQEARLRCSPMKGHSHVYWYRQLPEEGLKFMVYLQKENIIDESGMPKERFSAEFPKEGPSILRIQQVVRGDSAAYFCASSPQGQGTTEAFFGQGTRLTVV.

The chain carries TRBV5-6 and TRBJ1-1; D is ambiguous. The CDR3 loop spans 14 amino acids. V lost 2 bases and J lost 5, with 13 bases in between. The germline V gene encodes CDR1 SGHDT and CDR2 YYEEEE. The CDR3, as DNA: TGTGCCAGCAGCTTAGAGGGCAGACGGACTGAAGCTTTCTTT. Its translation is CASSLEGRRTEAFF.

The V gene is TRBV10-2, the J gene TRBJ2-5, with D hard to call. The V end was cut by 8 bases, the J end by 1 base, with 8 bases between. The germline V gene has CDR1 WSHSY and CDR2 SAAADI. The CDR3 extends over 12 amino acids. CDR3 in DNA: TGCGCCAGCCTGGGCGTCCAAGAGACCCAGTACTTC. Protein: CASLGVQETQYF.